This TCR beta chain was identified during a study of shared T cell receptors in the human thymus. TCRdb's table, derived via immunoSEQ multiplex PCR, lists solely in-frame clones and lacks some. The sample holds 600,000 to 900,000 clones; 70% to 90% are singletons and the top ten take roughly 0.01%. There are a few counts of this clone. V was trimmed by 3 bases and J by 10 bases, leaving 13 bases between them. Per the germline V gene, CDR1 is SGHDN and CDR2 is FVKESK. The CDR3 totals 14 residues. These data were also reused for a study on human thymus T cells. That paper notes: Thymic repertoires from unrelated individuals overlapped highly, related research reported.

The gene calls are TRBV14 and TRBJ1-6; D is perhaps TRBD1 (6 bases). Sequenced input: thymocytes. The clonotype originates from a girl under three years old with a congenital heart defect. CDR3 protein: CASSHTGIGSPLHF. The CDR3 DNA is TGTGCCAGCAGCCACACAGGGATTGGATCACCCCTCCACTTT.